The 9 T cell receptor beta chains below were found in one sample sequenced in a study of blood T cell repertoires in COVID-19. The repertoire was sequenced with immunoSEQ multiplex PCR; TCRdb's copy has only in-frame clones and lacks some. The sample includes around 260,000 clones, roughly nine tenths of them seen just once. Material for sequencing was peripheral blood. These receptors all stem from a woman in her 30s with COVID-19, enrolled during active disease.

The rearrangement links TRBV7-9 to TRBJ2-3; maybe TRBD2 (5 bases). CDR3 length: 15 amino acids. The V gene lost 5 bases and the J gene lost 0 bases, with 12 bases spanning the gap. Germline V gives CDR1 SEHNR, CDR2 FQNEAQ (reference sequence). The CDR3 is CASSLTAASTDTQYF. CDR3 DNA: TGTGCCAGCAGCCTAACAGCGGCCAGCACAGATACGCAGTATTTT.

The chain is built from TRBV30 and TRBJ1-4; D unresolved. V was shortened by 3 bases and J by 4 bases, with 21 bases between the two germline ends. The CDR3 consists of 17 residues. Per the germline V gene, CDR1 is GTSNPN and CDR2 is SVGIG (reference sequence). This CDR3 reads CAWSPRKPGHVNEKLFF. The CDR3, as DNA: TGTGCCTGGAGCCCCAGGAAACCAGGCCACGTTAATGAAAAACTGTTTTTT.

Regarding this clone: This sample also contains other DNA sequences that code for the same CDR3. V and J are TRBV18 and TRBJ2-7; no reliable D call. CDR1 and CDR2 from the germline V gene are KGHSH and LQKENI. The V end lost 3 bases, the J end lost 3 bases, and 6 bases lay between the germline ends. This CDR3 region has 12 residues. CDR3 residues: CASSPTGYEQYF. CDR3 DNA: TGTGCCAGCTCACCTACGGGCTACGAGCAGTACTTC.

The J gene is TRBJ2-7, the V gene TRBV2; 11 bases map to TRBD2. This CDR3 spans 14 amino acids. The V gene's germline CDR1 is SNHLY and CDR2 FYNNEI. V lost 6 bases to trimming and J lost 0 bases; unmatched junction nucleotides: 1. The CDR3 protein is CASRGLAVSYEQYF. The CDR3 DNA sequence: TGTGCCAGCAGGGGACTAGCGGTCTCCTACGAGCAGTACTTC.

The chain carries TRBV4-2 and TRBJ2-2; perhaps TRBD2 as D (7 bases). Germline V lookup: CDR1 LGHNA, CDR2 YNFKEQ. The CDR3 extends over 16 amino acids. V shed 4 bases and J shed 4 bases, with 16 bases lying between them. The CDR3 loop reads CASSPRGGGGTGELFF. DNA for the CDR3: TGTGCCAGCAGCCCCCGAGGGGGAGGGGGCACCGGGGAGCTGTTTTTT.

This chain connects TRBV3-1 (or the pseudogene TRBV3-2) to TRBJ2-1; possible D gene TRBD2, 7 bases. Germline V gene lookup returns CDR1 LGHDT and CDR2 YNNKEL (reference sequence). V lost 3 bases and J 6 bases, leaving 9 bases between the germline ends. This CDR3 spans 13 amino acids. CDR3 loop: CASSQGGGNEQFF. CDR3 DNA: TGTGCCAGCAGCCAGGGAGGGGGCAATGAGCAGTTCTTC.

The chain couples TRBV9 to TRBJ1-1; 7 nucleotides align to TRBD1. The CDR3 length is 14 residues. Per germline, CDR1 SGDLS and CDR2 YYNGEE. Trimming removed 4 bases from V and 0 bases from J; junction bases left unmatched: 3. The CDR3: CASSRGQMNTEAFF. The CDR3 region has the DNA TGTGCCAGCAGCAGGGGACAGATGAACACTGAAGCTTTCTTT.

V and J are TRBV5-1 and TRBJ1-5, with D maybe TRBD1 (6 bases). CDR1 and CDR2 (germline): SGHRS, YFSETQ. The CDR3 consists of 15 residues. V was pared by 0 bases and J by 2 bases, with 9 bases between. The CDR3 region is CASSLEGHRNQPQHF. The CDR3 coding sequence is TGCGCCAGCAGCTTGGAGGGACACCGCAATCAGCCCCAGCATTTT.

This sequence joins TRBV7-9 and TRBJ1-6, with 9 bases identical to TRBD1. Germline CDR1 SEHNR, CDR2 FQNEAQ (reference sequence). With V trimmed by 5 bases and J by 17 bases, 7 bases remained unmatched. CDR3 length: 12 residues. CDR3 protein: CASSLDRGGVHF. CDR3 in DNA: TGTGCCAGCAGCCTCGACAGGGGGGGCGTCCACTTT.